Included here is one T cell receptor (beta chain) sequence, with context. What it binds is unknown. CDR3 length: 13 amino acids. With 4 bases removed from V and 6 bases from J, the gap between germline ends came to 11 bases. Germline CDR1 is SGDLS and CDR2 is YYNGEE. With a J-beta primer mix and a sample-barcoded 5' primer, a second PCR ran roughly 6 to 11 cycles. TCRdb used MiXCR to reprocess the 5' RACE reads, holding one entry per CDR3 protein. The sample has 790,000 or so distinct CDR3 sequences; roughly three fifths are singletons. The data derive from a study of blood T cells in healthy people across ages. Findings and caveats of the study: The unsorted PBMCs prevented any conclusive comparison of naive versus antigen-experienced cells.

Sequencing was carried out using blood. The chain combines TRBV9 with TRBJ2-4; D uncertain. This TCR derives from a middle-aged man in good health. The CDR3 coding sequence is TGTGCCAGCAGCCGCGACCCGTTAAACATTCAGTACTTC. As protein: CASSRDPLNIQYF.